The 22 T cell receptor beta chains below all came from one sample that was sequenced in a study of beta chain features in type 1 diabetes. Whole-study results and caveats: Moderate but significant shortening of TCRB CDR3s was recorded in all four CD4+ subsets from Type 1 diabetes patients.

Expressed TCRB transcripts were sequenced, since all the RNA that had been isolated was reverse transcribed. Profiled with immunoSEQ multiplex PCR; TCRdb holds only in-frame clones, not every one. The profile shows some 280,000 clones, over 11% of them singletons. The antigens these receptors bind are not known. Sequencing input: naive CD4+ T cells from blood. These receptors were obtained from a man younger than 45 with type 1 diabetes.

A few counts support this clone. The rearrangement links TRBV5-1 to TRBJ2-7; 9 bases agree with TRBD2. Trimming took 0 bases from V and 3 from J; bases not matched to a gene: 7. Germline-derived CDR1 and CDR2 are SGHRS and YFSETQ. The length of the CDR3 is 16 residues. CDR3 DNA: TGCGCCAGCAGCTTGGTGTCCGGACTAGCGCTCTACGAGCAGTACTTC. Translating gives CASSLVSGLALYEQYF.

J is TRBJ2-7 and V is TRBV23-1; D remains unclear. TRBV23-1 is assigned to the ORF class and has an uncertain function. V lost 3 bases and J lost 2, with 8 bases in between. CDR3 length equals 13 residues. CDR3 sequence: CASSHRRTYEQYF. The CDR3 nucleotides read TGCGCCAGCAGTCATCGCAGGACCTACGAGCAGTACTTC.

This clone has a handful of counts. The genes are TRBV7-2 and TRBJ2-5; 7 nucleotides line up with TRBD1. Germline V gene sequence: CDR1 SGHTA, CDR2 FQGNSA. This CDR3 is built from 13 residues. V shed 5 bases, J shed 5 bases, and the junction held 5 bases outside the gene matches. CDR3 region: CASSRQGWETQYF. CDR3 in DNA: TGTGCCAGCAGCCGACAGGGATGGGAGACCCAGTACTTC.

The chain links TRBV28 to TRBJ2-2; TRBD1 matches 7 bases. Germline CDR1 MDHEN, CDR2 SYDVKM. V gave up 9 bases and J gave up 6 bases; unmatched junction bases: 7. CDR3 length equals 13 residues. The CDR3 DNA is TGTGCCAGTTGGATGGACAGGTCCGGGGAGCTGTTTTTT. This sequence encodes CASWMDRSGELFF.

This clone was detected only a few times. The chain employs TRBV30 and TRBJ1-5; 8 nucleotides match TRBD1. The germline gives CDR1 GTSNPN, CDR2 SVGIG (reference sequence). The CDR3 has 18 residues. Unmatched junction bases numbered 12, after V lost 1 base and J lost 1 base. The CDR3 DNA sequence: TGTGCCTGGAGTGCAGGGACAGGTTTGGGGTCAAGCAATCAGCCCCAGCATTTT. This encodes CAWSAGTGLGSSNQPQHF.

The chain couples TRBV5-1 to TRBJ2-4; TRBD1 matches 7 bases. Germline loops: CDR1 SGHRS, CDR2 YFSETQ. V gave up 5 bases and J gave up 0 bases; unmatched junction bases: 11. CDR3 length equals 17 residues. The CDR3 DNA reads as TGCGCCAGCAGATCTGGTACAGGGGAGTTAGCCAAAAACATTCAGTACTTC. Amino acids: CASRSGTGELAKNIQYF.

This clone was counted a few times. The V call is TRBV7-3, the J call TRBJ2-1, with 9 bases that match TRBD2. The CDR3 covers 17 residues. The V and J ends lost 5 bases and 4 bases, in that order; junction bases with no gene match: 12. Germline-derived CDR1 and CDR2 are SGHTA and FQGTGA. The CDR3 is CASSKRLAGEGYNEQFF. The DNA of the CDR3 is TGTGCCAGCAGCAAACGGTTAGCGGGAGAGGGGTACAATGAGCAGTTCTTC.

The chain employs TRBV4-3 and TRBJ2-7; 8 nucleotides match TRBD2. V was clipped by 1 base and J by 7 bases; unmatched bases: 12. This CDR3 is 16 amino acids long. Germline values: CDR1 LGHNA, CDR2 YSLEER. Here the CDR3 reads CASSQAVSGGLGEQYF. CDR3 in DNA: TGCGCCAGCAGCCAAGCGGTATCGGGGGGGCTGGGGGAGCAGTACTTC.

This sequence joins TRBV29-1 and TRBJ2-7; 8 positions agree with TRBD2. Trimming removed 4 bases from V and 0 bases from J; junction bases left unmatched: 2. This CDR3 contains 13 residues. The germline CDR1 and CDR2 sequences are SQVTM and ANQGSEA. CDR3 sequence reads: CSVAGGISYEQYF. The CDR3 DNA reads as TGCAGCGTTGCGGGGGGGATCTCCTACGAGCAGTACTTC.

With regard to this clone: Other DNA sequences in this sample translate to the same CDR3. The V gene is TRBV5-1, the J gene TRBJ2-5; TRBD2 agrees at 9 bases. V was clipped by 0 bases and J by 1 base; unmatched bases: 4. Per the germline V gene, CDR1 is SGHRS and CDR2 is YFSETQ. The CDR3 has 16 amino acids. In DNA form, the CDR3 reads TGCGCCAGCAGCTTGGGCCTAGCGGGGCGCCAAGAGACCCAGTACTTC. Amino acid sequence: CASSLGLAGRQETQYF.

This clone was seen a few times. The rearrangement joins TRBV5-1 to TRBJ1-2; TRBD1 is a possible D gene (5 bases). The CDR3 contains 14 residues. With 4 bases removed from V and 8 bases from J, the gap between germline ends came to 18 bases. Germline V lookup: CDR1 SGHRS, CDR2 YFSETQ. In DNA, the CDR3 is TGCGCCAGCAGCACGGGGGTACAGGCCTTGGGCTACACCTTC. Protein sequence: CASSTGVQALGYTF.

The chain couples TRBV2 to TRBJ2-7; 9 nucleotides match TRBD1. Germline V gene lookup returns CDR1 SNHLY and CDR2 FYNNEI. There are 13 residues in the CDR3. Germline trimming cut 8 bases from V and 5 bases from J; bases unmatched to any gene: 7. Written as DNA, the CDR3 is TGTGCCAGCGATTGGGACAGGGTCCACGAGCAGTACTTC. Its translation is CASDWDRVHEQYF.

This chain joins TRBV18 and TRBJ1-4, with TRBD1 as a possible D gene (5 bases). Trimming stripped 4 bases from V and 8 bases from J, with 14 bases between. This CDR3 spans 14 amino acids. Germline assignment: CDR1 KGHSH and CDR2 LQKENI. CDR3 DNA sequence: TGTGCCAGCTCACTCGTACAGGACCCCGAAAAACTGTTTTTT. It translates to CASSLVQDPEKLFF.

A few counts support this clone. The chain uses TRBV15 and TRBJ1-1; 8 nucleotides match TRBD1. The trim removed 1 base at V and 3 bases at J, leaving 4 bases unmatched. This CDR3 has 15 residues. In germline, CDR1 is LNHNV, CDR2 YYDKDF (reference sequence). The CDR3 DNA reads as TGTGCCACCAGCAGAGGGACAGGGAACGACACTGAAGCTTTCTTT. It yields the protein CATSRGTGNDTEAFF.

This clone was recorded a few times. This chain connects TRBV9 to TRBJ2-3; weak D call: TRBD2 (6 bases). The V gene's germline CDR1 is SGDLS and CDR2 YYNGEE. This CDR3 is built from 12 residues. The germline V and J ends were trimmed by 7 bases and 2 bases, with 8 bases remaining between them. The CDR3 DNA reads as TGTGCCAGCGTAGCGGTCACAGATACGCAGTATTTT. Protein sequence: CASVAVTDTQYF.

V is TRBV29-1 and J is TRBJ2-7; weak D call: TRBD2 (6 bases). CDR1 is SQVTM, CDR2 ANQGSEA, per germline. The CDR3 length is 11 residues. Trimming took off 8 bases at V and 4 bases at J, with 12 bases between the two ends. Written as DNA, the CDR3 is TGCAGCTTTGCCGGGACTTACGAGCAGTACTTC. It is translated as CSFAGTYEQYF.

The CDR3 spells CASSVLGPNQPQHF. Here the CDR3 DNA reads TGTGCCAGTAGCGTCTTGGGCCCCAATCAGCCCCAGCATTTT. The chain links TRBV19 to TRBJ1-5; D not resolved. The V and J ends lost 6 bases and 3 bases respectively, with 12 bases between them. This CDR3 is built from 14 residues. Germline CDR1 is LNHDA and CDR2 is SQIVND (reference sequence).

The V and J genes are TRBV9 and TRBJ2-1, with 9 bases matching TRBD1. The V segment lost 0 bases and the J segment 8 bases; nucleotides outside the gene matches: 9. This CDR3 has 16 residues. CDR1 is SGDLS, CDR2 YYNGEE, per germline. The CDR3 bases are TGTGCCAGCAGCGTAGATGGGACAGGGAGGGTTTATGAGCAGTTCTTC. This encodes CASSVDGTGRVYEQFF. The whole variable domain, filled in from reference TRBV9 and TRBJ2-1, reads DSGVTQTPKHLITATGQRVTLRCSPRSGDLSVYWYQQSLDQGLQFLIQYYNGEERAKGNILERFSAQQFPDLHSELNLSSLELGDSALYFCASSVDGTGRVYEQFFGPGTRLTVL.

This clone was seen a handful of times. The chain links TRBV7-2 to TRBJ2-3, with D unresolved. The CDR3 is 14 amino acids. Germline V gives CDR1 SGHTA, CDR2 FQGNSA. The ends were cut back, 4 bases at V and 0 bases at J, with 8 bases in the middle. CDR3 sequence (DNA): TGTGCCAGCAGCTCGTCGAGTAGCACAGATACGCAGTATTTT. This translates into CASSSSSSTDTQYF.

The V and J genes are TRBV30 and TRBJ2-5; 7 bases fit TRBD2. Germline V gene lookup returns CDR1 GTSNPN and CDR2 SVGIG (reference sequence). Germline trimming cut 4 bases from V and 7 bases from J; bases unmatched to any gene: 12. This CDR3 contains 14 residues. DNA for the CDR3: TGTGCCTGGACCCGCCTAGCGGTGGTACGGACCCAGTACTTC. Its translation: CAWTRLAVVRTQYF. Using reference TRBV30 and TRBJ2-5 for the parts outside the CDR3, the full variable domain is SQTIHQWPATLVQPVGSPLSLECTVEGTSNPNLYWYRQAAGRGLQLLFYSVGIGQISSEVPQNLSASRPQDRQFILSSKKLLLSDSGFYLCAWTRLAVVRTQYFGPGTRLLVL.

This rearrangement joins TRBV9 to TRBJ2-7; D possibly corresponds to TRBD1 (6 bases). V was cut by 0 bases and J by 3 bases, with 10 bases left in between. The length of the CDR3 is 14 residues. Looked up from germline, CDR1 is SGDLS and CDR2 is YYNGEE. The CDR3 bases are TGTGCCAGCAGCGTAGGCAGGGGTTACTACGAGCAGTACTTC. Protein sequence: CASSVGRGYYEQYF.

The chain is built from TRBV6-6 and TRBJ2-5; 8 bases fit TRBD1. V lost 5 bases and J lost 3; bases outside the gene matches: 8. CDR1 and CDR2 from the germline V gene are MNHNY and SVGAGI (reference sequence). The CDR3 is 15 amino acids. The CDR3 loop reads CASSPPDRAEETQYF. As DNA, the CDR3 is TGTGCCAGCAGTCCGCCGGACAGGGCCGAAGAGACCCAGTACTTC.